This passage covers 22 T cell receptor beta chains from one sample sequenced in a study of OX40 agonist ivuxolimab in advanced cancers. Assay used: immunoSEQ multiplex PCR; TCRdb lists only in-frame clones, some missing. Among about 45,000 clones listed, 86% were seen once. The sequences come from CD4+ or CD8+ T cells sorted from blood, collected in a trial of the OX40 agonist ivuxolimab. The receptors originated from an adult with an advanced solid tumor such as melanoma, head and neck, liver or kidney cancer.

The chain uses TRBV7-9 and TRBJ2-7; D may be TRBD1 (6 bases). The CDR3 runs 13 residues. The germline CDR1 and CDR2 sequences are SEHNR and FQNEAQ (reference sequence). The V and J ends lost 4 bases and 6 bases respectively, with 13 bases between them. The chain's CDR3 is CASSSRQVGEQYF. CDR3 in DNA: TGTGCCAGCAGCTCACGACAGGTGGGCGAGCAGTACTTC.

The chain uses TRBV9 and TRBJ1-2; possible D gene TRBD1, 5 bases. Per germline, CDR1 SGDLS and CDR2 YYNGEE. The CDR3 sequence is 16 residues long. Between the trimmed V and J ends, which lost 4 bases and 6 bases, there was a span of 22 bases. CDR3 in DNA: TGTGCCAGCAGCCCTCACCGGGGGAGGGGCGGCGATGGCTACACCTTC. Amino acid sequence: CASSPHRGRGGDGYTF. Drawing the rest from reference TRBV9 and TRBJ1-2, the complete variable domain is DSGVTQTPKHLITATGQRVTLRCSPRSGDLSVYWYQQSLDQGLQFLIQYYNGEERAKGNILERFSAQQFPDLHSELNLSSLELGDSALYFCASSPHRGRGGDGYTFGSGTRLTVV.

This chain uses TRBV6-5 with TRBJ1-2; D uncertain. Germline assignment: CDR1 MNHEY and CDR2 SVGAGI. The CDR3 runs 14 residues. Trimming shortened V by 6 bases and J by 5 bases, and 16 bases separated the two germline ends. The CDR3 region has the DNA TGTGCCAGCAGCCCGCCGGAGGGCCCGTATGGCTACACCTTC. Protein product: CASSPPEGPYGYTF.

The V gene is TRBV19, the J gene TRBJ1-5; TRBD1 might be the D (6 bases). This CDR3 has 15 amino acids. Germline values: CDR1 LNHDA, CDR2 SQIVND (reference sequence). Deletions cut 0 bases from V and 0 bases from J, with 6 bases between. The CDR3 DNA reads TGTGCCAGTAGTATAGAGGACAGTAGCAATCAGCCCCAGCATTTT. It codes for CASSIEDSSNQPQHF.

CDR3 sequence reads: CASSRTRYEAFF. DNA for the CDR3: TGTGCCAGCAGCCGTACCCGTTATGAAGCTTTCTTT. V is TRBV28 and J is TRBJ1-1; unclear D gene. V was shortened by 6 bases and J by 7 bases, with 12 bases between the two germline ends. This CDR3 spans 12 amino acids. The germline V gene has CDR1 MDHEN and CDR2 SYDVKM.

V usage is TRBV11-3 and J usage is TRBJ2-2; a weak D match, TRBD1 (6 bases). Germline CDR1 and CDR2: SGHNT and YENEEA. Trimming shortened V by 4 bases and J by 4 bases, and 19 bases separated the two germline ends. This CDR3 is 17 amino acids long. The chain's CDR3 is CASSSSATGWVTGELFF. The CDR3 DNA reads as TGTGCCAGCAGCTCCTCCGCGACAGGATGGGTCACCGGGGAGCTGTTTTTT.

This rearrangement joins TRBV7-2 to TRBJ1-5; weak D call: TRBD1 (6 bases). The V gene's germline CDR1 is SGHTA and CDR2 FQGNSA. This CDR3 contains 18 residues. Trimming removed 4 bases at V and 5 bases at J, with 24 bases between. The CDR3 reads CASSSSPIYREPHQPQHF. Written as DNA, the CDR3 is TGTGCCAGCAGCTCCTCGCCAATTTACAGGGAACCCCATCAGCCCCAGCATTTT. The full variable domain, rest sourced from reference TRBV7-2 and TRBJ1-5, is GAGVSQSPSNKVTEKGKDVELRCDPISGHTALYWYRQSLGQGLEFLIYFQGNSAPDKSGLPSDRFSAERTGGSVSTLTIQRTQQEDSAVYLCASSSSPIYREPHQPQHFGDGTRLSIL.

V and J are TRBV28 and TRBJ1-2; weak D call: TRBD1 (5 bases). The V gene lost 6 bases and the J gene lost 4 bases, with 15 bases spanning the gap. This CDR3 is built from 14 residues. From germline, CDR1 is MDHEN and CDR2 SYDVKM. The CDR3 region is CASRSQGEAYGYTF. CDR3 coding DNA: TGTGCCAGCAGATCCCAGGGAGAAGCCTATGGCTACACCTTC.

This clone was recorded a few times. The chain employs TRBV4-1 and TRBJ1-2; 9 bases are a match to TRBD1. The trim removed 4 bases at V and 4 bases at J, leaving 7 bases unmatched. Germline CDR1 reads MGHRA; CDR2 reads YSYEKL. The CDR3 is 15 residues long. The CDR3 nucleotides read TGCGCCAGCAGCCCGGGGGGACAGGGATTCTATGGCTACACCTTC. Amino acid sequence: CASSPGGQGFYGYTF.

This chain uses TRBV6-5 with TRBJ2-1; D is ambiguous. The V and J ends lost 7 bases and 8 bases respectively, with 12 bases between them. Germline CDR1 reads MNHEY; CDR2 reads SVGAGI. The CDR3 is made up of 12 amino acids. The CDR3 is CASTDTVDEQFF. Here the CDR3 DNA reads TGTGCCAGCACCGATACCGTGGATGAGCAGTTCTTC.

This chain links TRBV7-3 with TRBJ2-1; D is uncertain. This CDR3 has 12 amino acids. Looked up from germline, CDR1 is SGHTA and CDR2 is FQGTGA. V was clipped by 1 base and J by 8 bases, with 6 bases between them. In DNA, the CDR3 is TGTGCCAGCAGCTTAAGAGAGCATGAGCAGTTCTTC. It encodes CASSLREHEQFF. The full variable domain, rest sourced from reference TRBV7-3 and TRBJ2-1, is GAGVSQTPSNKVTEKGKYVELRCDPISGHTALYWYRQSLGQGPEFLIYFQGTGAADDSGLPNDRFFAVRPEGSVSTLKIQRTERGDSAVYLCASSLREHEQFFGPGTRLTVL.

The chain couples TRBV4-1 to TRBJ2-1; D gene ambiguous. Germline loops: CDR1 MGHRA, CDR2 YSYEKL. The CDR3 extends over 13 amino acids. V lost 4 bases and J 7 bases, leaving 11 bases between the germline ends. CDR3: CASSLVGINEQFF. CDR3 coding DNA: TGCGCCAGCAGCCTGGTAGGGATAAATGAGCAGTTCTTC.

This clone was recorded once. The chain combines TRBV5-4 with TRBJ1-2; TRBD1 is a possible D gene (5 bases). V was shortened by 5 bases and J by 1 base, with 12 bases between the two germline ends. The CDR3 sequence is 14 residues long. Germline V gene lookup returns CDR1 SGHNT and CDR2 YYREEE (reference sequence). The DNA for the CDR3 is TGTGCCAGCAGGACTCACCAGGGTAACTATGGCTACACCTTC. Protein product: CASRTHQGNYGYTF.

V and J are TRBV27 and TRBJ2-4, with D tentatively TRBD1 or TRBD2 (5 bases each). CDR3 size: 16 residues. Looked up from germline, CDR1 is MNHEY and CDR2 is SMNVEV (reference sequence). V lost 2 bases, J lost 5 bases, and 16 bases lay in between. Here the CDR3 DNA reads TGTGCCAGCAGTTTAATAATGGGGGAAGGGGAAAACATTCAGTACTTC. Its protein product is CASSLIMGEGENIQYF.

The chain carries TRBV11-1 and TRBJ2-7, with unresolved D. CDR3 length: 14 residues. Trimming left V 5 bases short and J 6 bases short, with 17 bases between. Germline CDR1 is SGHAT and CDR2 is FQDESV (reference sequence). The CDR3: CASSLAEPPLEQYF. The CDR3, as DNA: TGTGCCAGCAGCCTCGCGGAGCCCCCTCTCGAGCAGTACTTC.

J is TRBJ1-1 and V is TRBV14, with 7 bases aligning to TRBD1. With 0 bases clipped from V and 6 bases from J, the junction kept 4 bases outside the gene matches. Germline values: CDR1 SGHDN, CDR2 FVKESK. CDR3 length: 14 residues. In nucleotides, the CDR3 is TGTGCCAGCAGCCAAGATCAAGGGGGCTCTGAAGCTTTCTTT. This sequence encodes CASSQDQGGSEAFF.

The chain employs TRBV7-3 and TRBJ1-1; 8 bases match TRBD1. Per the germline V gene, CDR1 is SGHTA and CDR2 is FQGTGA. J lost 0 bases, V lost 6 bases, and 6 bases had no gene match. CDR3 length: 15 amino acids. The CDR3 nucleotides read TGTGCCAGCAGTCCAGGGGGCCTCATGAACACTGAAGCTTTCTTT. This gives the protein CASSPGGLMNTEAFF. Drawing the rest from reference TRBV7-3 and TRBJ1-1, the complete variable domain is GAGVSQTPSNKVTEKGKYVELRCDPISGHTALYWYRQSLGQGPEFLIYFQGTGAADDSGLPNDRFFAVRPEGSVSTLKIQRTERGDSAVYLCASSPGGLMNTEAFFGQGTRLTVV.

The V gene is TRBV5-6, the J gene TRBJ2-7; 7 positions match TRBD1. Germline V lookup: CDR1 SGHDT, CDR2 YYEEEE. CDR3 length: 15 amino acids. With 4 bases clipped from V and 0 bases from J, the junction kept 7 bases outside the gene matches. The CDR3 DNA follows: TGTGCCAGCAGCGCCGGGACAGCGAGCTCCTACGAGCAGTACTTC. It codes for CASSAGTASSYEQYF.

V usage is TRBV5-6 and J usage is TRBJ2-7; the D is unclear. The V gene's germline CDR1 is SGHDT and CDR2 YYEEEE. This CDR3 spans 11 amino acids. V lost 3 bases and J 5 bases, leaving 6 bases between the germline ends. CDR3 region: CASSSIHEQYF. CDR3 nucleotide sequence: TGTGCCAGCAGCTCTATACACGAGCAGTACTTC.

J is TRBJ2-1 and V is TRBV6-5; D not certain. V was pared by 8 bases and J by 10 bases, with 12 bases between. The length of the CDR3 is 11 residues. The germline CDR1 and CDR2 sequences are MNHEY and SVGAGI. The DNA of the CDR3 is TGTGCCAGCTCCTCCGGCGGCGAGCAGTTCTTC. It translates to CASSSGGEQFF.

The chain recombines TRBV28 with TRBJ2-2; possibly TRBD1 for D (6 bases). Germline V lookup: CDR1 MDHEN, CDR2 SYDVKM. Trimming cost V 4 bases and J 4 bases, with 10 bases left between them. This CDR3 is 14 amino acids long. The DNA for the CDR3 is TGTGCCAGCAGTTACAGGGCCCGCACCGGGGAGCTGTTTTTT. This codes for CASSYRARTGELFF. The variable domain in full, with the rest retrieved from reference TRBV28 and TRBJ2-2, is DVKVTQSSRYLVKRTGEKVFLECVQDMDHENMFWYRQDPGLGLRLIYFSYDVKMKEKGDIPEGYSVSREKKERFSLILESASTNQTSMYLCASSYRARTGELFFGEGSRLTVL.

This rearrangement joins TRBV5-8 to TRBJ1-3, with TRBD1 matching 10 bases. Germline V CDR1 and CDR2: SGHTS, YDEGEE. V was pared by 7 bases and J by 7 bases, with 11 bases of the junction left unmatched. The CDR3 sequence is 15 residues long. CDR3: CASVMEGQGRNTIYF. In DNA, the CDR3 is TGTGCCAGCGTCATGGAGGGACAGGGGCGGAACACCATATATTTT.